The 13 T cell receptor beta chains given below trace back to one sample, sequenced in a study of CD8 T cells in Susac syndrome. Reverse transcription used about 0.45 to 1 ug RNA and random hexamers. MiXCR, applied by TCRdb to the immunoSEQ multiplex PCR reads, yields one record per CDR3 protein. The sample includes about 150,000 distinct CDR3 sequences, 95% of them seen just once. Sequenced input: CD8+ T cells from PBMCs. Every receptor here comes from a human donor with multiple sclerosis.

The chain links TRBV29-1 to TRBJ2-4, with 10 bases matching TRBD1. Losses at the gene ends were 6 bases for V and 6 bases for J; bases not matched to a gene: 8. The length of the CDR3 is 14 residues. Germline loops: CDR1 SQVTM, CDR2 ANQGSEA. CDR3 in amino acids: CSVVGQGMGNIQYF. The DNA for the CDR3 is TGCAGCGTGGTGGGACAGGGGATGGGAAACATTCAGTACTTC.

V is TRBV20-1 and J is TRBJ2-1; D might be TRBD2 (5 bases). The length of the CDR3 is 15 residues. Trimming shortened V by 5 bases and J by 1 base, and 15 bases separated the two germline ends. Germline V gene data show CDR1 as DFQATT and CDR2 as SNEGSKA (reference sequence). As DNA, the CDR3 is TGCAGTGCTCCGGACGGACTTTCTTCCTACAATGAGCAGTTCTTC. Its protein is CSAPDGLSSYNEQFF.

This chain uses TRBV29-1 with TRBJ2-7; 10 nucleotides match TRBD1. Germline trimming cut 2 bases from V and 4 bases from J; bases unmatched to any gene: 8. The CDR3 spans 15 residues. Germline V gene lookup returns CDR1 SQVTM and CDR2 ANQGSEA. The CDR3 protein is CSVELRTGGHYEQYF. The CDR3 region has the DNA TGCAGCGTTGAACTAAGGACAGGGGGGCATTACGAGCAGTACTTC.

The count of this clonotype is one. V and J are TRBV25-1 and TRBJ1-1, with D perhaps matching TRBD1 (5 bases). V dropped 0 bases and J dropped 0 bases, with 14 bases sitting between them. CDR1 and CDR2 from the germline V gene are MGHDK and SYGVNS. The CDR3 length is 17 residues. For the CDR3, the DNA is TGTGCCAGCAGTGAATATATGGCAGGGCGAATGAACACTGAAGCTTTCTTT. It is translated as CASSEYMAGRMNTEAFF.

The chain is built from TRBV9 and TRBJ1-1, with unresolved D. The germline V gene has CDR1 SGDLS and CDR2 YYNGEE. This CDR3 is built from 12 residues. V was clipped by 4 bases and J by 7 bases, with 11 bases between them. The CDR3, as DNA: TGTGCCAGCAGCCTCGGAGGGCTTGAAGCTTTCTTT. Its protein product is CASSLGGLEAFF.

The gene calls are TRBV19 and TRBJ1-1, with D hard to call. The germline CDR1 and CDR2 sequences are LNHDA and SQIVND (reference sequence). There are 12 residues in the CDR3. V lost 4 bases and J 4 bases, leaving 7 bases between the germline ends. Written as DNA, the CDR3 is TGTGCCAGTAGTAAGGGTTCCACTGAAGCTTTCTTT. Its protein product is CASSKGSTEAFF.

This clonotype was seen only once. CDR3 sequence: CASSFLGDNEQFF. The CDR3 nucleotides are TGTGCCAGCAGCTTCTTGGGGGACAATGAGCAGTTCTTC. The V gene is TRBV5-6, the J gene TRBJ2-1; D is possibly TRBD1 or TRBD2 (5 bases each). The CDR3 is made up of 13 amino acids. The germline V gene has CDR1 SGHDT and CDR2 YYEEEE. V was shortened by 2 bases and J by 5 bases, with 8 bases between the two germline ends. The whole variable domain, remainder taken from reference TRBV5-6 and TRBJ2-1, is DAGVTQSPTHLIKTRGQQVTLRCSPKSGHDTVSWYQQALGQGPQFIFQYYEEEERQRGNFPDRFSGHQFPNYSSELNVNALLLGDSALYLCASSFLGDNEQFFGPGTRLTVL.

The chain couples TRBV5-6 to TRBJ2-7; D is undetermined. The germline V gene has CDR1 SGHDT and CDR2 YYEEEE. This CDR3 contains 14 residues. The ends were cut back, 3 bases at V and 2 bases at J, with 12 bases in the middle. CDR3 loop: CASSSGMRPYEQYF. The CDR3 coding sequence is TGTGCCAGCAGCTCAGGCATGCGCCCCTACGAGCAGTACTTC.

CDR3 sequence reads: CASSQGVWENSPLHF. Written as DNA, the CDR3 is TGTGCCAGCAGCCAAGGAGTCTGGGAGAATTCACCCCTCCACTTT. The gene calls are TRBV14 and TRBJ1-6, with D uncertain. The CDR3 runs to 15 residues. Trimming removed 1 base from V and 7 bases from J, with 11 bases in between. The germline V gene encodes CDR1 SGHDN and CDR2 FVKESK. The full variable domain, rest sourced from reference TRBV14 and TRBJ1-6, is EAGVTQFPSHSVIEKGQTVTLRCDPISGHDNLYWYRRVMGKEIKFLLHFVKESKQDESGMPNNRFLAERTGGTYSTLKVQPAELEDSGVYFCASSQGVWENSPLHFGNGTRLTVT.

The V and J genes are TRBV7-9 and TRBJ2-7, with 10 bases that match TRBD2. The V gene end was trimmed by 0 bases and the J gene end by 0 bases; junction bases not matched to a gene: 5. CDR1 SEHNR and CDR2 FQNEAQ come from the germline V gene (reference sequence). The CDR3 length is 17 residues. In nucleotides, the CDR3 is TGTGCCAGCAGCTTAGCAAGCGGGGGGGACCACTCCTACGAGCAGTACTTC. Amino acid sequence: CASSLASGGDHSYEQYF.

This chain connects TRBV3-1 to TRBJ1-2, with D possibly TRBD1 on 6 matching bases. Germline V gene sequence: CDR1 LGHDT, CDR2 YNNKEL (reference sequence). The CDR3 loop spans 14 amino acids. Trimming took 5 bases from V and 4 from J, leaving 14 bases between them. CDR3 loop: CASSTGTSSYGYTF. For the CDR3, the DNA is TGTGCCAGCAGCACAGGGACAAGCTCCTATGGCTACACCTTC.

V gene TRBV20-1 combines with J gene TRBJ1-1; D is unresolved. The CDR3 length is 11 residues. V lost 4 bases and J lost 3, with 6 bases in between. CDR1 is DFQATT, CDR2 SNEGSKA, per germline (reference sequence). CDR3 amino acids: CSAILDTEAFF. The CDR3 region has the DNA TGCAGTGCTATACTAGACACTGAAGCTTTCTTT.

The J gene is TRBJ2-7, the V gene TRBV20-1; 13 bases match TRBD2. Germline values: CDR1 DFQATT, CDR2 SNEGSKA (reference sequence). The CDR3 spans 15 residues. The V gene end was trimmed by 6 bases and the J gene end by 2 bases; junction bases not matched to a gene: 7. CDR3 bases: TGCAGTGCCCGCCGGACTAGCGGGGGCACCTACGAGCAGTACTTC. Its translation: CSARRTSGGTYEQYF.